This T cell receptor (beta chain) originates from a study of human T cells and chemical hapten exposure. The wider study: Minor pooled library volume differences mainly drove per-sample TCR yield variation. Study outcomes and limitations: Sensitization with DPC brought no change to TCRs above 1 in 1000 in frequency.

This clonotype showed up just a few times. The antigen is unknown. One entry per CDR3 protein, called by TCRdb with MiXCR from the 5' RACE reads. This sample has tens of thousands of distinct CDR3 sequences, with around a sixth found just once. The CDR3 spans 13 residues. Germline trimming cut 5 bases from V and 4 bases from J; bases unmatched to any gene: 4. The germline V gene encodes CDR1 MNHEY and CDR2 SVGAGI. RNA extraction used unfractionated whole blood as the source of total RNA. The sequence was obtained from a female donor in good health. V usage is TRBV6-5 and J usage is TRBJ1-1; TRBD1 matches 7 bases. CDR3 nucleotide sequence: TGTGCCAGCAGTCGACAGGGATCCACTGAAGCTTTCTTT. This translates into CASSRQGSTEAFF.